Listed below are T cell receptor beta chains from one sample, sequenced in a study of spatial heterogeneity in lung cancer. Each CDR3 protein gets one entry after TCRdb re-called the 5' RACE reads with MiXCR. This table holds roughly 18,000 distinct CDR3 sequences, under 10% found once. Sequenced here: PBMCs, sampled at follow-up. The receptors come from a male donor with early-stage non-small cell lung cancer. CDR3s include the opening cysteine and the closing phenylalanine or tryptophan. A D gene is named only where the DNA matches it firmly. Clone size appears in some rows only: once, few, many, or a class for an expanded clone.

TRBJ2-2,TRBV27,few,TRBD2,CASSFGSGRAFDTGELFF,TGTGCCAGCAGTTTCGGGAGCGGGAGGGCCTTTGACACCGGGGAGCTGTTTTTT
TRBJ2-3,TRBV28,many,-,CASSLAGSQGDTQYF,TGTGCCAGCAGTTTAGCCGGGAGTCAAGGGGATACGCAGTATTTT
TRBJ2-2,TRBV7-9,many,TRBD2,CASSLGLAGNTGELFF,TGTGCCAGCAGCCTGGGACTAGCGGGGAACACCGGGGAGCTGTTTTTT
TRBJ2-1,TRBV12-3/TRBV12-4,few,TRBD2,CATQRGGPGSYNEQFF,TGTGCCACTCAGCGGGGGGGCCCTGGCTCCTACAATGAGCAGTTCTTC
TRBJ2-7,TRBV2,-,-,CASSGDSRQYF,TGTGCCAGCAGTGGAGACAGCCGGCAGTACTTC
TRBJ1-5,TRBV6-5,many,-,CASSYRNQPQHF,TGTGCCAGCAGTTATCGGAATCAGCCCCAGCATTTT
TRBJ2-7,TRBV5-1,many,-,CASSPDSGYEQYF,TGCGCCAGCAGCCCGGACTCTGGGTACGAGCAGTACTTC
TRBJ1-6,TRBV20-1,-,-,CSATSRGKGYSPLHF,TGCAGTGCTACGAGCAGAGGGAAGGGGTATTCACCCCTCCACTTT
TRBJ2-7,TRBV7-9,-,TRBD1,CASSTDRGFYEQYF,TGTGCCAGCAGCACCGACAGGGGGTTCTACGAGCAGTACTTC
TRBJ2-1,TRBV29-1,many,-,CSVERPRTMNEQFF,TGCAGCGTTGAGCGTCCTCGGACTATGAATGAGCAGTTCTTC
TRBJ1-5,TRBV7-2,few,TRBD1,CASSPVTGGSNQPQHF,TGTGCCAGCAGCCCGGTGACAGGGGGAAGCAATCAGCCCCAGCATTTT
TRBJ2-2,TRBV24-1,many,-,CATSGAGELFF,TGTGCCACCAGTGGGGCGGGGGAGCTGTTTTTT
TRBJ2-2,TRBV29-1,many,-,CSVARGVLGTGELFF,TGCAGCGTTGCCAGAGGGGTTTTAGGCACCGGGGAGCTGTTTTTT
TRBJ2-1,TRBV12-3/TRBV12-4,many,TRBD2,CASRYSSGGALNEQFF,TGTGCCAGCAGATACTCTAGCGGGGGGGCCCTAAATGAGCAGTTCTTC
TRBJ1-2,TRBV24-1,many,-,CATNRAGYGYTF,TGTGCCACCAACAGGGCAGGGTATGGCTACACCTTC
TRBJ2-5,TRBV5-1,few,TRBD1,CASSSHRGYSETQYF,TGCGCCAGCAGCTCCCACAGGGGGTATTCAGAGACCCAGTACTTC
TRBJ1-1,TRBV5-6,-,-,CASSLADWNTEAFF,TGTGCCAGCAGCTTGGCAGACTGGAACACTGAAGCTTTCTTT
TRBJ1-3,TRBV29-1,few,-,CSVDGGVSSGNTIYF,TGCAGCGTTGATGGGGGGGTCAGCTCTGGAAACACCATATATTTT
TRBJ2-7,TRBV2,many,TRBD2,CASPQDPLSRGVRRSYEQYF,TGTGCCAGCCCTCAGGATCCCCTGTCGCGGGGGGTTCGGCGGTCCTACGAGCAGTACTTC
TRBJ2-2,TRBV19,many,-,CAGRTGTGELFF,TGTGCCGGACGGACGGGAACCGGGGAGCTGTTTTTT
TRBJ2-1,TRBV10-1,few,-,CASSEAQTGLDEQFF,TGCGCCAGCAGTGAGGCCCAAACAGGGCTGGATGAGCAGTTCTTC
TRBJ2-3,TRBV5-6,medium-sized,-,CASSLEEVDTQYF,TGTGCCAGCAGCTTGGAAGAGGTTGATACGCAGTATTTT
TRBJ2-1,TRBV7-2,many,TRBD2,CASSLGLAGASYNEQFF,TGTGCCAGCAGCTTAGGACTAGCGGGGGCCTCCTACAATGAGCAGTTCTTC
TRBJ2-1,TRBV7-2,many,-,CASSLSPSGYNEQFF,TGTGCCAGCAGCTTATCCCCCTCAGGTTACAATGAGCAGTTCTTC
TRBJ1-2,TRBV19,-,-,CASSLPGYRANYGYTF,TGTGCCAGTAGTCTCCCAGGGTATCGGGCTAACTATGGCTACACCTTC
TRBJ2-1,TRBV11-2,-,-,CASSLSNEQFF,TGTGCCAGCAGCTTAAGCAATGAGCAGTTCTTC
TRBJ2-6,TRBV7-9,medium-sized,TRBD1,CASKPDRVTGANVLTF,TGTGCCAGCAAACCCGACAGGGTGACTGGGGCCAACGTCCTGACTTTC
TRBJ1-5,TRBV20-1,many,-,CSARGVGRSNQPQHF,TGCAGTGCCAGAGGGGTAGGGCGTAGCAATCAGCCCCAGCATTTT
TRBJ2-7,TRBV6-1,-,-,CASSENYSGAYEQYF,TGTGCCAGCAGTGAGAATTACTCAGGAGCCTACGAGCAGTACTTC
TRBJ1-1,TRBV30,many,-,CAWSQTAHTEAFF,TGTGCCTGGAGCCAGACGGCCCACACTGAAGCTTTCTTT
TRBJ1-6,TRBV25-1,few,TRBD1,CASSEAGGDQNSPLHF,TGTGCCAGCAGTGAGGCAGGGGGAGACCAAAATTCACCCCTCCACTTT
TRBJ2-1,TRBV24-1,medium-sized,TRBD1,CATSDFRGDRVGNEQFF,TGTGCCACCAGTGATTTCCGGGGGGACAGGGTTGGGAATGAGCAGTTCTTC
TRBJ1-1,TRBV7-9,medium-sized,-,CASSLGLSHQGRPSPMKAFF,TGTGCCAGCAGCTTAGGCCTATCCCACCAGGGACGGCCCTCCCCTATGAAAGCTTTCTTT
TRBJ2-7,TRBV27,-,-,CASSLGGIREQYF,TGTGCCAGCAGTTTAGGCGGCATACGCGAGCAGTACTTC
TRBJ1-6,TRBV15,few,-,CATSSQTGLLHF,TGTGCCACCAGCTCGCAAACCGGACTTCTCCACTTT
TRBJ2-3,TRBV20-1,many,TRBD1,CSARDRAMQYF,TGCAGTGCTAGGGACAGGGCGATGCAGTATTTT
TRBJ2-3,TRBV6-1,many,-,CASSAHYSGDTQYF,TGTGCCAGCAGTGCCCACTATTCGGGAGATACGCAGTATTTT
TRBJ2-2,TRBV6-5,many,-,CASRESGGELFF,TGTGCCAGCAGGGAGTCCGGGGGGGAGCTGTTTTTT
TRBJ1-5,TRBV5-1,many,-,CASSSRSGQPQHF,TGCGCCAGCAGCTCTAGGTCTGGACAGCCCCAGCATTTT
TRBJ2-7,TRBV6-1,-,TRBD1,CASVGTGLYEQYF,TGTGCCAGCGTAGGGACAGGGCTCTACGAGCAGTACTTC
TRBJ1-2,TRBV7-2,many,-,CASSFGRSYGYTF,TGTGCCAGCAGCTTTGGCCGGTCCTATGGCTACACCTTC
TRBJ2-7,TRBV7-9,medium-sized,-,CASSLAGSSEQYF,TGTGCCAGCAGCTTAGCGGGGTCGTCCGAGCAGTACTTC
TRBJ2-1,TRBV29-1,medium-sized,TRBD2,CSVENSGREEQFF,TGCAGCGTTGAAAATAGCGGGAGGGAGGAGCAGTTCTTC
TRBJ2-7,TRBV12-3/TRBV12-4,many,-,CASSLSPGYEQYF,TGTGCCAGCAGTTTATCCCCCGGATACGAGCAGTACTTC
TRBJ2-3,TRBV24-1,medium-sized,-,CATSDRQGSSTDTQYF,TGTGCCACCAGTGATCGACAAGGATCAAGCACAGATACGCAGTATTTT